The clone carrying this TCR beta chain was seen more than once but under ten times. The antigen is unknown. This entry belongs to a study of vaccination effects on CD4 cells after COVID-19. Across the study: Sampling occurred a median 72 days post second dose, range 14 to 241. Wells containing approximately 2 million PBMC each were cultured with approximately 9.7 IU/ml IL-2 and 8 to 10 ug/ml peptides.

This CDR3 contains 17 residues. V lost 6 bases, J lost 0 bases, and 10 bases stayed unmatched. The germline V gene encodes CDR1 KGHSH and CDR2 LQKENI. On day 10 of culture, CD4+ T cells were separated out. The participants, recipients of two vaccine doses, got either BNT162b2 or mRNA-1273. Study conclusions and caveats: The study enrolled few convalescent patients and sampled no early post-infection timepoints.

Measured with immunoSEQ multiplex PCR; TCRdb has only the in-frame clones, and not every one. Counted here are tens of thousands of clones, roughly four fifths occurring once; the ten biggest clones make up more than 2%. The gene calls are TRBV18 and TRBJ2-2; TRBD1 agrees at 7 bases. This specimen consisted of CD4+ T cells from PBMCs cultured without peptide, obtained after COVID-19 vaccination. The TCR sequence derives from a human donor who received a COVID-19 vaccine. The CDR3 reads CASSQYDRASNTGELFF. The CDR3 DNA sequence: TGTGCCAGCTCTCAATACGACAGGGCTTCGAACACCGGGGAGCTGTTTTTT.